The T cell receptor beta chain under discussion was sequenced for a study of CD8 T cells in Susac syndrome (dated by TCRdb to the late 2010s). In the study overall: The study used repertoire sequencing to test whether antigen drove CD8+ T cell activation and differentiation in Susac syndrome. Overall study outcomes, separate from this receptor: The TCR sequencing and HLA analysis was acknowledged to have included a relatively small number of individuals.

High-throughput TCR beta sequencing profiled peripheral blood CD8+ and CD4+ T cells from healthy donors, Susac syndrome patients and multiple sclerosis patients. The multiple sclerosis controls were treatment-naive patients whose relapsing-remitting disease, either stable or active, fulfilled the revised McDonald criteria. Bulk CD8+ and CD4+ T cells were purified by magnetic negative isolation, while CD8+ TEMRA cells were enriched using FACS. Blood was collected in EDTA tubes and processed within 24 hours, with PBMCs isolated through density gradient centrifugation. PBMCs intended for TCR sequencing were frozen in liquid nitrogen and were later thawed in a 37 degrees C water bath. The sorted or isolated CD4+, CD8+ and CD8+ TEMRA cells reached a purity of at least 90%. The CDR3, from cysteine to phenylalanine, totals 14 residues. Only the CDR3 portion is preserved as DNA: 42 bases, with reading frame beginning at the first base. Based on the germline V gene (reference sequence), the CDR1 and CDR2 sequences are DFQATT and SNEGSKA. Compared with germline, V lacks 5 bases and J lacks 8 bases; bases without a gene match: 11.

RNA was extracted using the RNeasy kit, and roughly 0.5 to 1 microgram was reverse transcribed with random hexamers. TCR beta CDR3 regions were amplified with the immunoSEQ multiplex PCR assay covering 54 Vbeta and 13 Jbeta segments. To correct PCR amplification bias, a synthetic template baseline was used for both primer optimization and computational correction. The published analysis was carried out like this. Reads were assigned to V, D and J genes according to IMGT and analyzed in immunoSEQ Analyzer, with only productive sequences retained. Clonality was computed as one minus Shannon entropy normalized by log2 of the number of productive unique sequences. For each patient and control, public and private clones were evaluated among the 100 most prevalent clones. Clones were defined as Susac-specific if absent from the healthy and MS cohorts, from over a thousand published viral clones and from other ImmuneACCESS disease sequences. TCRdb reanalyzed the raw reads on its own, using fastp at Q25 for trimming and MiXCR for clone calling, and kept in-frame beta chains. Each record represents a unique CDR3 protein, reported with the most common genes and DNA among its rows. The V and J calls, along with clone size, are taken from TCRdb and not from the paper's own processing. A total of around 200,000 distinct CDR3 sequences appear in this sample, about 95% of them only once. The ten largest clones take up approximately 0.082% of the sample.

About this clonotype: Its antigen is unknown. Within one base of it there is no much larger clone, and no base qualities were kept.

The sample was CD4+ T cells from PBMCs. The sequence was obtained from a human donor with multiple sclerosis. This sequence uses TRBV20-1 and TRBJ2-5; 10 bases in the middle match TRBD1. The CDR3 region: CSAPNPGQGTTQYF. The base sequence is TGCAGTGCTCCTAATCCGGGACAGGGGACTACCCAGTACTTC.